The 26 T cell receptor beta chains below come from one sample, sequenced in a study of control samples from healthy donors and cancer patients. Data came from immunoSEQ multiplex PCR; TCRdb stores just in-frame clones and leaves some out. This sample has about 220,000 clones, with just under 95% found just once. The sequencing input was blood. These receptors were obtained from a man in his forties or fifties in good health.

This chain connects TRBV6-1 to TRBJ2-7; D not certain. The CDR3 loop spans 11 amino acids. Germline CDR1 is MNHNS and CDR2 is SASEGT. Trimming took 1 base from V and 4 from J, leaving 2 bases between them. The CDR3 here is CASSEGYEQYF. DNA for the CDR3: TGTGCCAGCAGTGAAGGATACGAGCAGTACTTC.

This chain connects TRBV5-1 to TRBJ2-2; no clear D. This CDR3 contains 14 residues. Trimming stripped 2 bases from V and 6 bases from J, with 11 bases between. The germline CDR1 and CDR2 sequences are SGHRS and YFSETQ. CDR3 DNA sequence: TGCGCCAGCAGCTTTTCTGGGGTTGCCGGGGAGCTGTTTTTT. It translates to CASSFSGVAGELFF.

The chain couples TRBV28 to TRBJ2-7, with D perhaps given as TRBD1 or TRBD2 (7 bases each). Trimming cost V 5 bases and J 6 bases, with 17 bases left between them. The germline gives CDR1 MDHEN, CDR2 SYDVKM. The CDR3 length is 14 residues. CDR3 residues: CASSPQGGRGEQYF. The CDR3 nucleotides read TGTGCCAGCAGTCCCCAGGGGGGGCGAGGCGAGCAGTACTTC.

Here the CDR3 reads CASSTGQGYGYTF. The CDR3 region has the DNA TGTGCCAGTAGTACTGGACAGGGCTATGGCTACACCTTC. This chain joins TRBV19 and TRBJ1-2, with 8 bases matching TRBD1. With 4 bases clipped from V and 4 bases from J, the junction kept 2 bases outside the gene matches. The CDR3 totals 13 residues. Germline assignment: CDR1 LNHDA and CDR2 SQIVND (reference sequence).

The V gene is TRBV4-2, the J gene TRBJ2-3, with 10 bases that match TRBD1. The V and J ends lost 0 bases and 1 base, in that order; junction bases with no gene match: 4. The V gene's germline CDR1 is LGHNA and CDR2 YNFKEQ. The CDR3 is 17 amino acids. The CDR3 loop is CASSQEPTGGGTDTQYF. CDR3 bases: TGTGCCAGCAGCCAAGAACCGACAGGGGGCGGCACAGATACGCAGTATTTT.

The V call is TRBV2, the J call TRBJ1-5; no definite D call. The CDR3 loop spans 12 amino acids. From germline, CDR1 is SNHLY and CDR2 FYNNEI. Trimming took off 6 bases at V and 4 bases at J, with 7 bases between the two ends. The CDR3 coding sequence is TGTGCCAGCAGCCGTTTAAATCAGCCCCAGCATTTT. Protein: CASSRLNQPQHF.

This chain joins TRBV28 and TRBJ2-5; 12 nucleotides agree with TRBD1. The CDR3 contains 16 residues. Germline V gene sequence: CDR1 MDHEN, CDR2 SYDVKM. The ends lost 6 bases at V and 5 bases at J; junction bases unmatched: 10. The CDR3 coding sequence is TGTGCCAGCAGCCCGACCGGGACAGGGGGCTTGGAGACCCAGTACTTC. Translated, it gives CASSPTGTGGLETQYF.

J is TRBJ1-2 and V is TRBV5-6; D is undetermined. From germline, CDR1 is SGHDT and CDR2 YYEEEE. This CDR3 is 13 amino acids long. Deletions cut 0 bases from V and 2 bases from J, with 5 bases between. The CDR3: CASSLVTNYGYTF. Here the CDR3 DNA reads TGTGCCAGCAGCTTGGTAACCAACTATGGCTACACCTTC.

The rearrangement joins TRBV10-2 to TRBJ1-1, with a tentative D call TRBD1 (5 bases). V lost 2 bases and J 4 bases, leaving 8 bases between the germline ends. Per germline, CDR1 WSHSY and CDR2 SAAADI. The CDR3 covers 13 residues. For the CDR3, the DNA is TGCGCCAGCAGTGAGAGAGGGACCACTGAAGCTTTCTTT. Its translation: CASSERGTTEAFF.

This sequence joins TRBV5-1 and TRBJ2-5; 7 nucleotides agree with TRBD2. Trimming at V came to 7 bases and at J to 5 bases, leaving 14 bases not matched to a gene. Germline lookup yields CDR1 SGHRS and CDR2 YFSETQ. This CDR3 comprises 15 residues. The CDR3 DNA sequence: TGCGCCAGCCAGCACGGCTCGGGGGGACCGGAGACCCAGTACTTC. It specifies CASQHGSGGPETQYF.

The chain combines TRBV3-1 (or the pseudogene TRBV3-2) with TRBJ1-1; D unresolved. The CDR3 is 14 amino acids. Trimming took 1 base from V and 3 from J, leaving 9 bases between them. Looked up from germline, CDR1 is LGHDT and CDR2 is YNNKEL (reference sequence). CDR3 in DNA: TGTGCCAGCAGCCAAGGGGCGAGTTACACTGAAGCTTTCTTT. This sequence encodes CASSQGASYTEAFF.

The rearrangement links TRBV24-1 to TRBJ1-1; TRBD1 might be the D (5 bases). The CDR3 has 14 residues. Between the trimmed V and J ends, which lost 0 bases and 10 bases, there was a span of 14 bases. The germline V gene has CDR1 KGHDR and CDR2 SFDVKD. The CDR3 nucleotides read TGTGCCACCAGTGATTTGCAGACAGCCGGAGGAGCTTTCTTT. This translates into CATSDLQTAGGAFF.

This chain connects TRBV5-8 to TRBJ1-5; 8 bases map to TRBD1. Trimming at V came to 0 bases and at J to 2 bases, leaving 10 bases not matched to a gene. CDR1 SGHTS and CDR2 YDEGEE come from the germline V gene. This CDR3 has 18 residues. The CDR3 DNA is TGTGCCAGCAGCTTGGTCCCCGGACAGGGACGGGGCAATCAGCCCCAGCATTTT. Protein sequence: CASSLVPGQGRGNQPQHF.

This clone was detected a few times. CDR3 coding DNA: TGTGCCAGCAGCCCGTCGCGTGGGCGGGCCTACGAGCAGTACTTC. Amino acid sequence: CASSPSRGRAYEQYF. The chain is built from TRBV27 and TRBJ2-7; D may be TRBD2 (5 bases). V was clipped by 6 bases and J by 2 bases, with 17 bases between them. The CDR3 sequence is 15 residues long. The germline V gene has CDR1 MNHEY and CDR2 SMNVEV (reference sequence).

The chain recombines TRBV18 with TRBJ1-2; TRBD1 matches at 7 bases. CDR3 length: 14 residues. J lost 8 bases, V lost 6 bases, and 12 bases had no gene match. The germline gives CDR1 KGHSH, CDR2 LQKENI. CDR3 DNA sequence: TGTGCCAGCTCGACATACGAGACAGGGAACGGCTACACCTTC. It is translated as CASSTYETGNGYTF.

The genes are TRBV3-1 (or the pseudogene TRBV3-2) and TRBJ1-5, with D perhaps TRBD1 (5 bases). The V gene lost 3 bases and the J gene lost 9 bases, with 18 bases spanning the gap. Germline-derived CDR1 and CDR2 are LGHDT and YNNKEL (reference sequence). CDR3 length: 15 amino acids. CDR3 DNA sequence: TGTGCCAGCAGCCAGCAACAGGCCATTGGGATGCCCCAGCATTTT. Encoded protein: CASSQQQAIGMPQHF.

The V gene is TRBV6-5, the J gene TRBJ1-3, with D maybe TRBD1 (5 bases). V was trimmed by 6 bases and J by 0 bases, leaving 12 bases between them. The CDR3 has 15 amino acids. From germline, CDR1 is MNHEY and CDR2 SVGAGI. CDR3 loop: CASRLDGTSGNTIYF. As DNA, the CDR3 is TGTGCCAGCAGATTGGACGGGACCTCTGGAAACACCATATATTTT.

The chain has TRBV5-5 and TRBJ2-5; D is undetermined. The V gene lost 3 bases and the J gene lost 5 bases, with 11 bases spanning the gap. The CDR3 consists of 13 residues. CDR1 is SGHKS, CDR2 YYEKEE, per germline (reference sequence). CDR3 nucleotide sequence: TGTGCCAGCAGCTCTTCAATTAGGGAGACCCAGTACTTC. As protein: CASSSSIRETQYF.

This sequence joins TRBV4-1 and TRBJ2-1; D remains ambiguous. Per germline, CDR1 MGHRA and CDR2 YSYEKL. Deletions cut 0 bases from V and 4 bases from J, with 4 bases between. The CDR3 consists of 13 residues. The CDR3 DNA reads as TGCGCCAGCAGCCAAGAAGGATACAATGAGCAGTTCTTC. Translating gives CASSQEGYNEQFF.

This sequence joins TRBV7-9 and TRBJ1-2; a possible D gene is TRBD1 (6 bases). Germline lookup yields CDR1 SEHNR and CDR2 FQNEAQ (reference sequence). V shed 5 bases and J shed 4 bases, with 11 bases lying between them. This CDR3 comprises 13 residues. The CDR3 protein is CASSPKGGYGYTF. The CDR3 region has the DNA TGTGCCAGCAGCCCTAAAGGGGGCTATGGCTACACCTTC. Based on the CDR3 plus reference TRBV7-9 and TRBJ1-2, the full variable domain is DTGVSQNPRHKITKRGQNVTFRCDPISEHNRLYWYRQTLGQGPEFLTYFQNEAQLEKSRLLSDRFSAERPKGSFSTLEIQRTEQGDSAMYLCASSPKGGYGYTFGSGTRLTVV.

This chain links TRBV6-1 with TRBJ2-7; D is uncertain. Germline V gives CDR1 MNHNS, CDR2 SASEGT. V was pared by 1 base and J by 2 bases, with 3 bases between. The CDR3 loop spans 12 amino acids. DNA for the CDR3: TGTGCCAGCAGTGAAGGGACCTACGAGCAGTACGTC. This sequence encodes CASSEGTYEQYV.

The V call is TRBV5-1, the J call TRBJ2-3, with 8 nucleotides matching TRBD2. The CDR3 loop spans 17 amino acids. V was clipped by 3 bases and J by 0 bases; unmatched bases: 9. Germline CDR1 SGHRS, CDR2 YFSETQ. The CDR3, as DNA: TGCGCCAGCAGCTCCCCGGAGAAGCGGGGGAGCACAGATACGCAGTATTTT. Amino acids: CASSSPEKRGSTDTQYF.

The chain is built from TRBV5-1 and TRBJ2-1; TRBD1 matches at 11 bases. The CDR3 is made up of 17 amino acids. The ends lost 1 base at V and 4 bases at J; junction bases unmatched: 7. CDR1 is SGHRS, CDR2 YFSETQ, per germline. This CDR3 reads CASSLFIGDRGYNEQFF. In DNA, the CDR3 is TGCGCCAGCAGCTTGTTTATCGGGGACAGGGGGTACAATGAGCAGTTCTTC.

The genes are TRBV5-8 and TRBJ1-6; 9 positions match TRBD1. Germline V gene lookup returns CDR1 SGHTS and CDR2 YDEGEE. CDR3 length: 15 residues. V gave up 4 bases and J gave up 9 bases; unmatched junction bases: 8. The CDR3 loop reads CASSHAGTGTSPLHF. Written as DNA, the CDR3 is TGTGCCAGCAGCCATGCCGGGACAGGGACTTCACCCCTCCACTTT.

V usage is TRBV27 and J usage is TRBJ2-3; possibly TRBD1 or TRBD2 for D (5 bases each). The germline V gene encodes CDR1 MNHEY and CDR2 SMNVEV (reference sequence). The ends were cut back, 5 bases at V and 0 bases at J, with 12 bases in the middle. This CDR3 has 15 amino acids. The DNA of the CDR3 is TGTGCCAGCAGTCCCTCGGGGCGTAGCACAGATACGCAGTATTTT. Translation: CASSPSGRSTDTQYF.

This clone was counted a single time. The V and J genes are TRBV9 and TRBJ1-2; TRBD1 is a possible D gene (5 bases). This CDR3 has 14 amino acids. CDR1 is SGDLS, CDR2 YYNGEE, per germline. V lost 4 bases to trimming and J lost 6 bases, with 16 bases between them. Written as DNA, the CDR3 is TGTGCCAGCAGCCCCGGAGACAGACGTAATGGCTACACCTTC. It codes for CASSPGDRRNGYTF.